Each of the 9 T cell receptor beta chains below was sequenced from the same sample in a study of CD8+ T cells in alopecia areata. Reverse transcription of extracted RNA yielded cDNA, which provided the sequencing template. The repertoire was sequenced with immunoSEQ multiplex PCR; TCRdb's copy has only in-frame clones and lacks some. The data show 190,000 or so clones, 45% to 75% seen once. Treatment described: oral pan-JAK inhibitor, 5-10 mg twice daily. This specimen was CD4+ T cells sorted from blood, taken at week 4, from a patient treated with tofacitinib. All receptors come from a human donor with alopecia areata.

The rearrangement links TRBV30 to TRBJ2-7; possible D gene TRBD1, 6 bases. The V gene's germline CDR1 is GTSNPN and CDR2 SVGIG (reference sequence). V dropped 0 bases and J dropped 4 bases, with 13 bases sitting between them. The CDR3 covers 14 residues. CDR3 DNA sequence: TGTGCCTGGAGTGTGCAGGGGAGTAGGTACGAGCAGTACTTC. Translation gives CAWSVQGSRYEQYF.

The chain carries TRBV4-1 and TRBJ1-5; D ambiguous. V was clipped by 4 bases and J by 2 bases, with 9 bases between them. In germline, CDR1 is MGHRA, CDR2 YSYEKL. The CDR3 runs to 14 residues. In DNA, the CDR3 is TGCGCCAGCAGCCCCCCATTGGGCAATCAGCCCCAGCATTTT. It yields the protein CASSPPLGNQPQHF.

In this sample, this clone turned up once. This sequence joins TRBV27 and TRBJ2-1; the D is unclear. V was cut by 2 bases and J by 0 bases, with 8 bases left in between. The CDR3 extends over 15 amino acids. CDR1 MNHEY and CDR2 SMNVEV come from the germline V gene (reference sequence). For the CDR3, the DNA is TGTGCCAGCAGTTTAGTGCCGAGCTCCTACAATGAGCAGTTCTTC. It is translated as CASSLVPSSYNEQFF.

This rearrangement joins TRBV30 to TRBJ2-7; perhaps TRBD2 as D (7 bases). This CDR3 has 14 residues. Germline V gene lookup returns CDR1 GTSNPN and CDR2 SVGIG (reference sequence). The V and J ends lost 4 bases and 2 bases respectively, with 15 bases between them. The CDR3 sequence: CAWMGRGRPYEQYF. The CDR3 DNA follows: TGTGCCTGGATGGGGCGGGGGCGCCCCTACGAGCAGTACTTC.

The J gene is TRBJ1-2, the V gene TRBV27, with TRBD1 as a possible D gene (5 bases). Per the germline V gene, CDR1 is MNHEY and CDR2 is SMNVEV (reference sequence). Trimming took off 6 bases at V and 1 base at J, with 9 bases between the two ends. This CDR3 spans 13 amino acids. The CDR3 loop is CASSWTRNYGYTF. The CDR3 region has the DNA TGTGCCAGCAGCTGGACACGTAACTATGGCTACACCTTC.

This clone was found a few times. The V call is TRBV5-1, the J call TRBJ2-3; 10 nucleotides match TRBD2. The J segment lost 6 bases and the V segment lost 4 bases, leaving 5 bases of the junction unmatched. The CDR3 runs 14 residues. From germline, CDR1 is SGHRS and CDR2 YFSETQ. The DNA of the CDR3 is TGCGCCAGCAGCAGGACTAGCGGTTCGGATACGCAGTATTTT. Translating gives CASSRTSGSDTQYF.

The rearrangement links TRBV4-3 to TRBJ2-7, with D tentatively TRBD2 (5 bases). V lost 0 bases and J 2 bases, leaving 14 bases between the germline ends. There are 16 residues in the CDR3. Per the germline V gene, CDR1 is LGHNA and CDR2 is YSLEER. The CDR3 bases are TGCGCCAGCAGCCAAGATCGAACAGCGGACCCCTACGAGCAGTACTTC. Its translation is CASSQDRTADPYEQYF.

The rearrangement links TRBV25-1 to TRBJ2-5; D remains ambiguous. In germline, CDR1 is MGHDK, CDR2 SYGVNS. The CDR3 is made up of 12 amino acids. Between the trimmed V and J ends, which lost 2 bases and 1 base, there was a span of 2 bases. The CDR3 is CASSEAQETQYF. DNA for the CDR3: TGTGCCAGCAGTGAAGCCCAAGAGACCCAGTACTTC. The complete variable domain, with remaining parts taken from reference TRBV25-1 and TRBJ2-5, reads EADIYQTPRYLVIGTGKKITLECSQTMGHDKMYWYQQDPGMELHLIHYSYGVNSTEKGDLSSESTVSRIRTEHFPLTLESARPSHTSQYLCASSEAQETQYFGPGTRLLVL.

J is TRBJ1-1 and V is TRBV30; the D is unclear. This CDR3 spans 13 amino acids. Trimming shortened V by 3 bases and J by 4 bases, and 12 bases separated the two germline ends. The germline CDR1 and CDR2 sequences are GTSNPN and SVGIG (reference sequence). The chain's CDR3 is CAWRAERVTEAFF. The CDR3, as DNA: TGTGCCTGGAGAGCCGAAAGGGTCACTGAAGCTTTCTTT.